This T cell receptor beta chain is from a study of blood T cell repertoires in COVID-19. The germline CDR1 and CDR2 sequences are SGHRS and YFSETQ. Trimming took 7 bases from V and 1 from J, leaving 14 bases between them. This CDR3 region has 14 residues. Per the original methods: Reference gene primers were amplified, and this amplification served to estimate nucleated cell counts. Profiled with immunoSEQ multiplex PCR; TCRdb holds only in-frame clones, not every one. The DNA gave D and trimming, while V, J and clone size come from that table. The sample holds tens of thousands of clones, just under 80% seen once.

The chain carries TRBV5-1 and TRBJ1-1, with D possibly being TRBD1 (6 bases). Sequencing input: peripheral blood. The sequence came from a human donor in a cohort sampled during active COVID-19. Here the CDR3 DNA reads TGCGCCAGCGGAGTTGGGACACAGAACACTGAAGCTTTCTTT. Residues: CASGVGTQNTEAFF. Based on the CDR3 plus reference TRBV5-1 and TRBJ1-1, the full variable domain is KAGVTQTPRYLIKTRGQQVTLSCSPISGHRSVSWYQQTPGQGLQFLFEYFSETQRNKGNFPGRFSGRQFSNSRSEMNVSTLELGDSALYLCASGVGTQNTEAFFGQGTRLTVV.